The 24 T cell receptor beta chains presented below share a single source sample, sequenced in a study of OX40 agonist ivuxolimab in advanced cancers. Clones were read by immunoSEQ multiplex PCR, and TCRdb kept only the in-frame ones, dropping some. Here the sample spans 30,000 to 35,000 clones, about 90% being singletons. The starting material was CD4+ or CD8+ T cells sorted from blood, obtained in a trial of the OX40 agonist ivuxolimab. All receptors derive from an adult with an advanced solid tumor such as melanoma, head and neck, liver or kidney cancer.

The rearrangement joins TRBV9 to TRBJ2-7; D remains unclear. The CDR3 is 15 amino acids. Trimming took off 2 bases at V and 1 base at J, with 13 bases between the two ends. CDR1 is SGDLS, CDR2 YYNGEE, per germline. The CDR3 loop reads CASSVGTAISYEQYF. The CDR3 DNA is TGTGCCAGCAGCGTCGGAACAGCAATTTCCTACGAGCAGTACTTC.

The V call is TRBV6-1, the J call TRBJ1-1, with a weak D call TRBD1 (5 bases). The V end lost 7 bases, the J end lost 0 bases, and 12 bases lay between the germline ends. The CDR3 is 14 amino acids. Germline V CDR1 and CDR2: MNHNS, SASEGT. CDR3 sequence reads: CASTERTLNTEAFF. The CDR3, as DNA: TGTGCCAGCACGGAAAGGACACTGAACACTGAAGCTTTCTTT.

The chain links TRBV28 to TRBJ1-1; D is undetermined. The CDR3 extends over 12 amino acids. Germline assignment: CDR1 MDHEN and CDR2 SYDVKM. In DNA, the CDR3 is TGTGGGACGAGGGCGGGGAGCACTGAAGCTTTCTTT. It translates to CGTRAGSTEAFF.

V gene TRBV28 combines with J gene TRBJ2-5; 9 bases align to TRBD2. After removal of 6 bases from V and 4 bases from J, the junction contained 9 bases not matched to a gene. The CDR3 runs to 15 residues. CDR1 is MDHEN, CDR2 SYDVKM, per germline. In DNA, the CDR3 is TGTGCCAGCAGCTTAATAGCGGGAGTTGGAGAGACCCAGTACTTC. It encodes CASSLIAGVGETQYF.

The rearrangement joins TRBV7-9 to TRBJ2-7, with TRBD2 matching over 8 bases. CDR1 is SEHNR and CDR2 is FQNEAQ in the germline V gene (reference sequence). The CDR3 consists of 14 residues. V gave up 4 bases and J gave up 2 bases; unmatched junction bases: 4. The CDR3 sequence: CASSSTSGTYEQYF. CDR3 DNA sequence: TGTGCCAGCAGCTCCACTAGCGGTACCTACGAGCAGTACTTC.

The gene calls are TRBV11-2 and TRBJ2-1; the D gene is possibly TRBD1 (6 bases). CDR1 and CDR2 from the germline V gene are SGHAT and FQNNGV. The CDR3 has 15 amino acids. V was trimmed by 5 bases and J by 2 bases, leaving 13 bases between them. The CDR3 region is CASSQGGAAYNEQFF. The CDR3 nucleotides read TGTGCCAGCAGCCAAGGGGGAGCTGCCTACAATGAGCAGTTCTTC.

The rearrangement links TRBV6-1 to TRBJ2-7, with 8 bases that match TRBD1. CDR3 length: 15 amino acids. The germline V gene has CDR1 MNHNS and CDR2 SASEGT. The J segment lost 9 bases and the V segment lost 1 base, leaving 11 bases of the junction unmatched. The CDR3 nucleotides read TGTGCCAGCAGTGAAGTCTTCAGGGGGCGTACCGTGCAGTACTTC. This sequence encodes CASSEVFRGRTVQYF.

Note on this clone: At one of its ends the junction is not consistent with the germline gene, which may arise from a read error. The genes are TRBV7-7 and TRBJ2-1; tentative D call: TRBD2 (5 bases). This CDR3 is 14 amino acids long. Germline assignment: CDR1 SSHAT and CDR2 FNYEAQ (reference sequence). The CDR3 sequence is CASSLAGLRGEQFF. The CDR3 bases are TGTGCTAGCAGCTTAGCTGGACTGCGAGGTGAGCAGTTCTTC.

The chain is built from TRBV7-9 and TRBJ2-5; D is ambiguous. Trimming removed 2 bases from V and 2 bases from J, with 9 bases in between. This CDR3 region has 14 residues. Germline CDR1 and CDR2: SEHNR and FQNEAQ (reference sequence). CDR3 in amino acids: CASSLSFTQETQYF. The CDR3 DNA follows: TGTGCCAGCAGCTTAAGCTTCACTCAAGAGACCCAGTACTTC.

This clone has only a few counts. V and J are TRBV5-6 and TRBJ2-7; 10 nucleotides line up with TRBD2. The CDR3 has 13 residues. The germline CDR1 and CDR2 sequences are SGHDT and YYEEEE. The V gene end was trimmed by 0 bases and the J gene end by 7 bases; junction bases not matched to a gene: 1. The DNA of the CDR3 is TGTGCCAGCAGCTTGGGAGCGGGAGGGGAGCAGTACTTC. Encoded protein: CASSLGAGGEQYF.

The CDR3 DNA follows: TGTGCCAGCAGTTTATTGGGGTCCGTGGGGACAGGGAGGCCCGGGGAGCTGTTTTTT. This gives the protein CASSLLGSVGTGRPGELFF. This chain joins TRBV28 and TRBJ2-2; TRBD1 matches 9 bases. Germline V gene sequence: CDR1 MDHEN, CDR2 SYDVKM. Losses at the gene ends were 1 base for V and 6 bases for J; bases not matched to a gene: 15. CDR3 size: 19 residues.

This sequence joins TRBV13 and TRBJ1-1, with D uncertain. Germline V CDR1 and CDR2: PRHDT, FYEKMQ (reference sequence). The CDR3 has 15 amino acids. V was clipped by 0 bases and J by 3 bases, with 11 bases between them. The CDR3 region is CASSLGSRWDTEAFF. CDR3 DNA: TGTGCCAGCAGCTTAGGCAGCCGGTGGGACACTGAAGCTTTCTTT.

The rearrangement uses TRBV6-6 and TRBJ2-5; the match to TRBD2 covers 7 bases. Germline lookup yields CDR1 MNHNY and CDR2 SVGAGI (reference sequence). V gave up 6 bases and J gave up 1 base; unmatched junction bases: 5. This CDR3 has 14 amino acids. CDR3 sequence reads: CASSQTSPQETQYF. The CDR3 DNA reads TGTGCCAGCAGCCAGACTAGCCCCCAAGAGACCCAGTACTTC.

The V and J genes are TRBV19 and TRBJ2-5; D unclear. This CDR3 is built from 11 residues. Trimming stripped 6 bases from V and 0 bases from J, with 2 bases between. Germline CDR1 reads LNHDA; CDR2 reads SQIVND (reference sequence). Here the CDR3 reads CASRYQETQYF. CDR3 DNA sequence: TGTGCCAGTAGATACCAAGAGACCCAGTACTTC.

The V gene is TRBV28, the J gene TRBJ1-4; no clear D. V dropped 7 bases and J dropped 0 bases, with 9 bases sitting between them. The CDR3 totals 14 residues. Germline V lookup: CDR1 MDHEN, CDR2 SYDVKM. This CDR3 reads CASNWQATNEKLFF. The CDR3 DNA reads as TGTGCCAGCAACTGGCAAGCAACTAATGAAAAACTGTTTTTT.

The CDR3 reads CASSYSTGYSNQPQHF. CDR3 in DNA: TGTGCCAGCAGTTACTCTACGGGATATAGCAATCAGCCCCAGCATTTT. The chain combines TRBV6-6 with TRBJ1-5; no definite D call. The ends were cut back, 0 bases at V and 0 bases at J, with 9 bases in the middle. Per the germline V gene, CDR1 is MNHNY and CDR2 is SVGAGI (reference sequence). This CDR3 region has 16 residues.

The gene calls are TRBV6-1 and TRBJ2-7; TRBD1 matches at 8 bases. The CDR3 runs to 14 residues. Trimming removed 6 bases from V and 1 base from J; junction bases left unmatched: 5. The V gene's germline CDR1 is MNHNS and CDR2 SASEGT. The CDR3 nucleotides are TGTGCCAGCAGACAACGGACAGGGTCCTACGAGCAGTACTTC. Its protein is CASRQRTGSYEQYF.

V gene TRBV20-1 combines with J gene TRBJ2-7, with TRBD1 as a possible D gene (6 bases). Germline CDR1 is DFQATT and CDR2 is SNEGSKA (reference sequence). This CDR3 has 11 amino acids. Trimming took off 2 bases at V and 6 bases at J, with 8 bases between the two ends. CDR3 in DNA: TGCAGTGCTAGACAGGGGTTCGAGCAGTACTTC. It specifies CSARQGFEQYF.

The chain uses TRBV2 and TRBJ1-1, with TRBD1 as a possible D gene (6 bases). This CDR3 contains 14 residues. Germline CDR1 reads SNHLY; CDR2 reads FYNNEI. The ends were cut back, 5 bases at V and 0 bases at J, with 10 bases in the middle. The CDR3 loop is CASSPTGVNTEAFF. The CDR3, as DNA: TGTGCCAGCAGTCCGACAGGTGTGAACACTGAAGCTTTCTTT.

In its sample, this clone was seen a few times. The rearrangement uses TRBV9 and TRBJ2-3; D unclear. Per the germline V gene, CDR1 is SGDLS and CDR2 is YYNGEE. CDR3 length equals 14 residues. V was pared by 3 bases and J by 7 bases, with 15 bases between. CDR3 residues: CASSAGSHSNTQYF. Here the CDR3 DNA reads TGTGCCAGCAGCGCCGGGTCTCATTCAAATACGCAGTATTTT.

The J gene is TRBJ2-2, the V gene TRBV6-6, with a possible D match to TRBD1 (5 bases). The CDR3 runs 14 residues. V was clipped by 5 bases and J by 3 bases, with 10 bases between them. Germline assignment: CDR1 MNHNY and CDR2 SVGAGI (reference sequence). CDR3 in DNA: TGTGCCAGCAGTGCGGACACGGACACCGGGGAGCTGTTTTTT. It encodes CASSADTDTGELFF.

V is TRBV27 and J is TRBJ2-7; D may be TRBD1 (6 bases). V lost 4 bases and J 4 bases, leaving 11 bases between the germline ends. Looked up from germline, CDR1 is MNHEY and CDR2 is SMNVEV (reference sequence). This CDR3 has 13 amino acids. The CDR3 DNA reads as TGTGCCAGCAGTTCTACAGGGATTTACGAGCAGTACTTC. Amino acid sequence: CASSSTGIYEQYF.

CDR3 sequence reads: CASGWAGTSYEQYF. The CDR3 DNA reads as TGTGCCAGCGGTTGGGCAGGGACCTCCTACGAGCAGTACTTC. V and J are TRBV28 and TRBJ2-7; D tentatively fits TRBD1 or TRBD2 (5 bases each). The V and J ends lost 8 bases and 0 bases respectively, with 14 bases between them. The CDR3 spans 14 residues. The V gene's germline CDR1 is MDHEN and CDR2 SYDVKM.

V gene TRBV10-3 combines with J gene TRBJ2-1; the D call may be TRBD1 or TRBD2 (7 bases each). Germline loops: CDR1 ENHRY, CDR2 SYGVKD. This CDR3 has 19 amino acids. Trimming shortened V by 4 bases and J by 9 bases, and 31 bases separated the two germline ends. The DNA for the CDR3 is TGTGCCATCAGTGGTCAGGGGGATTCAGCGGGACGGAACATGGGTGAGCAGTTCTTC. Its protein is CAISGQGDSAGRNMGEQFF.